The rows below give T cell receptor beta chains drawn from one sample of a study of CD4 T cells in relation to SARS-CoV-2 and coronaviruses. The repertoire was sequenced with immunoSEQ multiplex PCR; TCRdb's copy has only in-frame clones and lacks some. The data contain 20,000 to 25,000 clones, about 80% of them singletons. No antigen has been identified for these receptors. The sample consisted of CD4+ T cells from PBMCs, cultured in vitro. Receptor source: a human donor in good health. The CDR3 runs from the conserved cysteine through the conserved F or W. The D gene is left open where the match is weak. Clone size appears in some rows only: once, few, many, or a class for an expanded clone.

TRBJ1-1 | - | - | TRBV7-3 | TGTGCCAGCAGCCCCGGGGGGAGGTGGACTGAAGCTTTCTTT | CASSPGGRWTEAFF
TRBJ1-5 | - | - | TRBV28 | TGTGCCAGCAGTACAAATAATGGTCAGCCCCAGCATTTT | CASSTNNGQPQHF
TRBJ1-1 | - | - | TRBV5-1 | TGCGCCAGCAGCTTGGCGGGGCAGGGGAACACTGAAGCTTTCTTT | CASSLAGQGNTEAFF
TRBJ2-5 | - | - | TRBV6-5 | TGTGCCAGCAGACTACCTATGGGGGCCCAAGAGACCCAGTACTTC | CASRLPMGAQETQYF
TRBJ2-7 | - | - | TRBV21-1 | TGTGCCAGCAGCAAACCCTGCTGGACACTCCTCTACGAGCAGTACTTC | CASSKPCWTLLYEQYF
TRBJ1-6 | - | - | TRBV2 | TGTGCCACCAGGGTTATCGCTTCACCCCTCCACTTT | CATRVIASPLHF
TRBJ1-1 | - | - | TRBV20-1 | TGCAGTGCTCGAGAGAACACTGAAGCTTTCTTT | CSARENTEAFF
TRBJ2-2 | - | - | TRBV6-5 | TGTGCCAGCAGTACAGGGTTACCCAACACCGGGGAGCTGTTTTTT | CASSTGLPNTGELFF
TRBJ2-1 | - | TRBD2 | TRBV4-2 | TGTGCCAGCAGCCTGCGGACTAGAGAATACAATGAGCAGTTCTTC | CASSLRTREYNEQFF
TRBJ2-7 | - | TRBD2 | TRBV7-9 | TGTGCCAGCAGCCCGTCGAGGGGACTAGCGGGAGAGACCTCCTACGAGCAGTACTTC | CASSPSRGLAGETSYEQYF
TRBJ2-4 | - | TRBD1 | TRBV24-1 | TGTGCCACCAGAGACGGGACAGGGGAAAACATTCAGTACTTC | CATRDGTGENIQYF
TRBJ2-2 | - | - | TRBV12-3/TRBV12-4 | TGTGCCAGCAGTCCACGGCCCGTCCGGGAGCTGTTTTTT | CASSPRPVRELFF
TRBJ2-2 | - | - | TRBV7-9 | TGTGCCAGCAGCCCAGGGAGCGTGAACACCGGGGAGCTGTTTTTT | CASSPGSVNTGELFF
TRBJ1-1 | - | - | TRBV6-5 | TGTGCCAGCAAACGGACTATGAACACTGAAGCTTTCTTT | CASKRTMNTEAFF
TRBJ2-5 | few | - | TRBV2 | TGTGCCAGCATCGAAGGGTGGGAGACCCAGTACTTC | CASIEGWETQYF
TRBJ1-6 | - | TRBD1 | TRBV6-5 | TGTGCCAGCAACAGGGGTGGGAATTCACCCCTCCACTTT | CASNRGGNSPLHF
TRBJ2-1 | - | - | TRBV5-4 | TGTGCCAGCAGCCCAGGTGGTCTATACAATGAGCAGTTCTTC | CASSPGGLYNEQFF
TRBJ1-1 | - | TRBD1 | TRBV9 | TGTGCCAGCAGCGTAGAGGGACAGGGTACGGGTGAAGCTTTCTTT | CASSVEGQGTGEAFF
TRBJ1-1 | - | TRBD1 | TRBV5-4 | TGTGCCAGCAGCCCGACAGGGGGTTTAACGGCGGTCACTGAAGCTTTCTTT | CASSPTGGLTAVTEAFF
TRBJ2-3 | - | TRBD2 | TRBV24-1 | TGTGCCACCAGTGGACTAGCGGGTACAGATACGCAGTATTTT | CATSGLAGTDTQYF
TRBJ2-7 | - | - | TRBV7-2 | TGTGCCAGCAGCTTACGGGCGGAGGGGTCCTACGAGCAGTACTTC | CASSLRAEGSYEQYF
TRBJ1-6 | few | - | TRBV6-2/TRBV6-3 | TGTGCCAGCAGTATTGTTATTAATTCACCCCTCCACTTT | CASSIVINSPLHF
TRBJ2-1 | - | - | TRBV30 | TGTGCCTGGAGTTCCAGCTACTACAATGAGCAGTTCTTC | CAWSSSYYNEQFF
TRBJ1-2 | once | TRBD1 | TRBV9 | TGTGCCAGCAGCGTAGGATGGGACAGGGGGGGCTACACCTTC | CASSVGWDRGGYTF
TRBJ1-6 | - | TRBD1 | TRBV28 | TGTGCCAGCATCTCGTATGTGGGACAGGGTCGGTCACCCCTCCACTTT | CASISYVGQGRSPLHF
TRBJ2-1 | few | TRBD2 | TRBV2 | TGTGCCAGCAGTGAAAGACTAGCGGGAGCCTACAATGAGCAGTTCTTC | CASSERLAGAYNEQFF
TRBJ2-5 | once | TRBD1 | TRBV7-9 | TGTGCCATCCCTCAGGGGGCTGAGGGCATGGGGGAGACCCAGTACTTC | CAIPQGAEGMGETQYF